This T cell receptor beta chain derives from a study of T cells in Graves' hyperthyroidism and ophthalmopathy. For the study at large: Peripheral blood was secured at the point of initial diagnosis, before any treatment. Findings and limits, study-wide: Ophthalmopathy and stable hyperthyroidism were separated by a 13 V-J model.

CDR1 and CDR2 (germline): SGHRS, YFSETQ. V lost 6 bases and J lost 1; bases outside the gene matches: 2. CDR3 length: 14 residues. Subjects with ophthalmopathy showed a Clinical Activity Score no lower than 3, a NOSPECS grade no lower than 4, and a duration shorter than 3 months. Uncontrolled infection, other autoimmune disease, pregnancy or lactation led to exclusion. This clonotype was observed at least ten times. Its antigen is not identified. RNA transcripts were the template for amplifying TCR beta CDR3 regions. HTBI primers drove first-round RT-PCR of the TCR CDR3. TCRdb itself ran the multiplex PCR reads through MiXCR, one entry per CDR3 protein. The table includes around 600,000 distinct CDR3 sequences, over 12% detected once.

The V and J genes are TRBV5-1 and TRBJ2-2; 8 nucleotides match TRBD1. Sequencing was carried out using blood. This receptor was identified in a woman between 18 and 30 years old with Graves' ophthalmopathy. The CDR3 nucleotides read TGCGCCAGCATCGGGACAGGGAACACCGGGGAGCTGTTTTTT. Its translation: CASIGTGNTGELFF.